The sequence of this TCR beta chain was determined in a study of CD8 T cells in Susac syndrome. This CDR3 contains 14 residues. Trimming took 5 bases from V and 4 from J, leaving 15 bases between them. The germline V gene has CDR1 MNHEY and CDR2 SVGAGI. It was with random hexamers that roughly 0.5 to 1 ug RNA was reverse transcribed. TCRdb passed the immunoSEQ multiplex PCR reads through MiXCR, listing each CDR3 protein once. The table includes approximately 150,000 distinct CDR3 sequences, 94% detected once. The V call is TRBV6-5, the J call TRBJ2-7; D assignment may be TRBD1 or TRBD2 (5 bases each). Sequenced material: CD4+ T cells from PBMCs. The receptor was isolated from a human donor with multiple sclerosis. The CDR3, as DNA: TGTGCCAGCAGTACCACCGGGACGCTATACGAGCAGTACTTC. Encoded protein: CASSTTGTLYEQYF.